The 2 T cell receptor beta chains reported below all come from one sample, sequenced in a study of T cell changes during pregnancy in multiple sclerosis (dated by TCRdb to between 2018 and 2021). To prepare the library, the immunoSEQ multiplex PCR assay was applied. Sourced from immuneACCESS, this table was stored by TCRdb with only in-frame sequences that have V and J called. A share of the clones is absent; for the studies checked, an unresolved V gene accounts for under half, and the remainder has no known explanation. The sample records more than 85,000 clones, 94% of which are singletons. Around 0.9% of the sample goes to the ten largest clones. The input for sequencing was peripheral blood, taken before pregnancy. The receptors were gathered from a female donor with multiple sclerosis, enrolled in a pregnancy study.

This clone appeared a single time. This rearrangement joins TRBV30 to TRBJ2-5; TRBD2 might be the D (6 bases). The CDR3 extends over 11 amino acids. CDR1 GTSNPN and CDR2 SVGIG come from the germline V gene (reference sequence). V lost 3 bases to trimming and J lost 11 bases, with 13 bases between them. CDR3: CAWSLGGFQYF. The CDR3 nucleotides are TGTGCCTGGAGCCTTGGGGGGTTTCAGTACTTC.

CDR3 sequence (DNA): TGTGCCAGCAGCTTAGGGACAGGGGTGACTGAAGCTTTCTTT. Translating gives CASSLGTGVTEAFF. This rearrangement joins TRBV11-3 to TRBJ1-1; 9 positions agree with TRBD1. V gave up 1 base and J gave up 5 bases; unmatched junction bases: 2. Looked up from germline, CDR1 is SGHNT and CDR2 is YENEEA. The CDR3 is 14 amino acids.